The 24 T cell receptor beta chains in this list originate from one sample, sequenced in a study of T cell responses to AZD1222 COVID-19 vaccine. Here immunoSEQ multiplex PCR was the method, and the copy in TCRdb shows in-frame clones only, minus some. The table includes 110,000 to 150,000 clones, just over 90% detected once. Sequenced material: peripheral blood, taken on day 0 of AZD1222 vaccination. The receptors stem from an adult in good health.

The chain links TRBV5-4 to TRBJ2-7, with 10 bases fitting TRBD2. This CDR3 region has 16 residues. The junction had 8 bases not matched to a gene; V was cut back by 0 bases and J by 5 bases. CDR1 is SGHNT, CDR2 YYREEE, per germline (reference sequence). The CDR3 bases are TGTGCCAGCAGCTTGGTAGCGGGAGGTGGTCGGAACGAGCAGTACTTC. It codes for CASSLVAGGGRNEQYF.

Concerning this clone: Other DNA variants within this sample encode the same CDR3. V gene TRBV5-1 combines with J gene TRBJ2-5; no firm D call. The CDR3 contains 13 residues. Trimming shortened V by 0 bases and J by 4 bases, and 7 bases separated the two germline ends. CDR1 is SGHRS and CDR2 is YFSETQ in the germline V gene. DNA for the CDR3: TGCGCCAGCAGCTTGGTGGTCGGAGAGACCCAGTACTTC. It yields the protein CASSLVVGETQYF.

The gene calls are TRBV6-5 and TRBJ1-6; possibly TRBD1 for D (5 bases). Trimming shortened V by 4 bases and J by 9 bases, and 13 bases separated the two germline ends. The CDR3 totals 14 residues. The V gene's germline CDR1 is MNHEY and CDR2 SVGAGI. Here the CDR3 reads CASSFRQGSSPLHF. CDR3 DNA: TGTGCCAGCAGTTTTCGGCAGGGTTCTTCACCCCTCCACTTT.

The chain has TRBV6-5 and TRBJ1-2; D unclear. CDR1 MNHEY and CDR2 SVGAGI come from the germline V gene. This CDR3 has 11 residues. The germline V and J ends were trimmed by 5 bases and 3 bases, with 4 bases remaining between them. CDR3 protein: CASSRHYGYTF. The CDR3 DNA is TGTGCCAGCAGTAGGCACTATGGCTACACCTTC.

This rearrangement joins TRBV19 to TRBJ1-3; TRBD1 might be the D (5 bases). V dropped 4 bases and J dropped 0 bases, with 13 bases sitting between them. The CDR3 contains 16 residues. Germline V gene data show CDR1 as LNHDA and CDR2 as SQIVND (reference sequence). The CDR3 protein is CASSKPPGGSGNTIYF. In DNA form, the CDR3 reads TGTGCCAGTAGTAAACCCCCTGGGGGCTCTGGAAACACCATATATTTT.

The rearrangement links TRBV20-1 to TRBJ2-1; maybe TRBD2 (6 bases). This CDR3 region has 13 residues. The germline V gene has CDR1 DFQATT and CDR2 SNEGSKA (reference sequence). V was shortened by 3 bases and J by 1 base, with 7 bases between the two germline ends. CDR3 in amino acids: CSASGGSYNEQFF. CDR3 nucleotides: TGCAGTGCTAGTGGGGGGTCCTACAATGAGCAGTTCTTC.

This clone was seen once. The chain couples TRBV7-6 to TRBJ1-4; D might be TRBD1 (6 bases). This CDR3 comprises 15 residues. Germline CDR1 SGHVS, CDR2 FNYEAQ. The germline V and J ends were trimmed by 4 bases and 5 bases, with 14 bases remaining between them. The CDR3 DNA reads as TGTGCCAGCAGCTCCGGGACAAGACCGAATGAAAAACTGTTTTTT. Encoded protein: CASSSGTRPNEKLFF.

The chain combines TRBV21-1 with TRBJ1-2. TRBV21-1 corresponds to a pseudogene. This CDR3 has 12 residues. CDR3 in DNA: TGTGCCAGCAGCAAAGTCCTATGGGTCTGGGCCTTC. Its translation is CASSKVLWVWAF.

This clone appeared once. This chain uses TRBV12-5 with TRBJ2-6; 7 positions agree with TRBD2. The CDR3 loop spans 20 amino acids. Trimming at V came to 0 bases and at J to 0 bases, leaving 11 bases not matched to a gene. Germline V gene lookup returns CDR1 LGHNT and CDR2 FRNRAP. This chain's CDR3 is CASGLVPAGGGYSGANVLTF. The CDR3 region has the DNA TGTGCTAGTGGTTTGGTTCCCGCCGGCGGGGGTTACTCTGGGGCCAACGTCCTGACTTTC. The variable domain in full, with the rest retrieved from reference TRBV12-5 and TRBJ2-6, is DARVTQTPRHKVTEMGQEVTMRCQPILGHNTVFWYRQTMMQGLELLAYFRNRAPLDDSGMPKDRFSAEMPDATLATLKIQPSEPRDSAVYFCASGLVPAGGGYSGANVLTFGAGSRLTVL.

This chain links TRBV20-1 with TRBJ1-6, with 10 bases aligning to TRBD1. Germline trimming cut 3 bases from V and 5 bases from J; bases unmatched to any gene: 4. Germline CDR1 DFQATT, CDR2 SNEGSKA (reference sequence). The CDR3 has 15 residues. The CDR3 DNA reads as TGCAGTGCTAGTATAGGGACAGGGGATAATTCACCCCTCCACTTT. This encodes CSASIGTGDNSPLHF.

This clone occurred many times. One end of the junction is discordant with germline, which a read error may explain. The CDR3 DNA follows: TGCAGCGGTGAAACAGGGGACTACGAGCAGTACTTC. Translation: CSGETGDYEQYF. The gene calls are TRBV29-1 and TRBJ2-7; 7 bases agree with TRBD1. CDR3 size: 12 residues. Germline V gives CDR1 SQVTM, CDR2 ANQGSEA.

The chain combines TRBV5-1 with TRBJ2-1; D remains unclear. V lost 5 bases, J lost 7 bases, and 13 bases lay in between. This CDR3 is built from 13 residues. Germline CDR1 and CDR2: SGHRS and YFSETQ. The CDR3 DNA reads as TGCGCCAGCAGTACGAGCCCTCAGAATGAGCAGTTCTTC. Its protein is CASSTSPQNEQFF.

The CDR3 nucleotides are TGTGCCAGCAGCGAGGACATCCCAGGGGATACCCCCTATAGCAATCAGCCCCAGCATTTT. Encoded protein: CASSEDIPGDTPYSNQPQHF. The chain couples TRBV2 to TRBJ1-5, with D perhaps TRBD1 (6 bases). The CDR3 is 20 residues long. CDR1 and CDR2 (germline): SNHLY, FYNNEI. V was trimmed by 6 bases and J by 0 bases, leaving 27 bases between them.

This clone was counted once. The chain is built from TRBV19 and TRBJ2-1, with 11 bases aligning to TRBD2. This CDR3 has 14 residues. The germline V gene has CDR1 LNHDA and CDR2 SQIVND (reference sequence). Trimming removed 5 bases from V and 6 bases from J; junction bases left unmatched: 3. The CDR3 DNA reads as TGTGCCAGTAGTGCGGGACTAGCGGTCAATGAGCAGTTCTTC. Translated, it gives CASSAGLAVNEQFF.

J is TRBJ2-1 and V is TRBV5-1; 8 nucleotides match TRBD2. Germline CDR1 is SGHRS and CDR2 is YFSETQ. The J segment lost 7 bases and the V segment lost 0 bases, leaving 9 bases of the junction unmatched. The CDR3 length is 16 residues. The CDR3 sequence is CASSLAPAGGGNEQFF. DNA of the CDR3: TGCGCCAGCAGCTTGGCCCCGGCGGGGGGCGGGAATGAGCAGTTCTTC.

CDR3 bases: TGCGCCAGCAGCTTGGGATATACTTCTCTGCTGGGACTAGCGGGAGGACCCTACGAGCAGTACTTC. The encoded protein is CASSLGYTSLLGLAGGPYEQYF. The chain is built from TRBV5-1 and TRBJ2-7; 15 bases are shared with TRBD2. Germline-derived CDR1 and CDR2 are SGHRS and YFSETQ. The V gene end was trimmed by 0 bases and the J gene end by 2 bases; junction bases not matched to a gene: 18. This CDR3 comprises 22 residues.

The genes are TRBV5-1 and TRBJ1-4, with 8 bases that match TRBD1. This CDR3 has 17 amino acids. V shed 1 base, J shed 7 bases, and the junction held 12 bases outside the gene matches. Germline V gives CDR1 SGHRS, CDR2 YFSETQ. CDR3 DNA: TGCGCCAGCAGCTTGTTTGGACAGGGAGATGTGATTGAAAAACTGTTTTTT. Encoded protein: CASSLFGQGDVIEKLFF.

This sequence joins TRBV18 and TRBJ2-7, with D possibly matching TRBD2 (6 bases). This CDR3 spans 14 amino acids. Germline CDR1 is KGHSH and CDR2 is LQKENI. Trimming left V 3 bases short and J 2 bases short, with 11 bases between. CDR3: CASSPAGIAYEQYF. In DNA, the CDR3 is TGTGCCAGCTCACCGGCGGGGATCGCCTACGAGCAGTACTTC. Based on the CDR3 plus reference TRBV18 and TRBJ2-7, the full variable domain is NAGVMQNPRHLVRRRGQEARLRCSPMKGHSHVYWYRQLPEEGLKFMVYLQKENIIDESGMPKERFSAEFPKEGPSILRIQQVVRGDSAAYFCASSPAGIAYEQYFGPGTRLTVT.

J is TRBJ1-1 and V is TRBV7-9, with TRBD1 matching over 9 bases. CDR1 SEHNR and CDR2 FQNEAQ come from the germline V gene (reference sequence). V was clipped by 5 bases and J by 3 bases; unmatched bases: 7. CDR3 length: 15 residues. The CDR3 reads CASSHAQGAYTEAFF. Written as DNA, the CDR3 is TGTGCCAGCAGCCACGCACAGGGGGCATACACTGAAGCTTTCTTT. Complete variable domain (other parts from reference TRBV7-9 and TRBJ1-1): DTGVSQNPRHKITKRGQNVTFRCDPISEHNRLYWYRQTLGQGPEFLTYFQNEAQLEKSRLLSDRFSAERPKGSFSTLEIQRTEQGDSAMYLCASSHAQGAYTEAFFGQGTRLTVV.

The chain employs TRBV5-6 and TRBJ1-1; possible D gene TRBD1, 6 bases. The CDR3 is 15 amino acids. The V and J ends lost 6 bases and 10 bases respectively, with 25 bases between them. Germline V gene data show CDR1 as SGHDT and CDR2 as YYEEEE. In DNA, the CDR3 is TGTGCCAGCACCACACTGGACAGACGGGATAAGGGAGCTTTCTTT. Its translation: CASTTLDRRDKGAFF. Full variable domain (outside the CDR3, taken from reference TRBV5-6 and TRBJ1-1): DAGVTQSPTHLIKTRGQQVTLRCSPKSGHDTVSWYQQALGQGPQFIFQYYEEEERQRGNFPDRFSGHQFPNYSSELNVNALLLGDSALYLCASTTLDRRDKGAFFGQGTRLTVV.

The gene calls are TRBV13 and TRBJ1-1; D perhaps matches TRBD1 (5 bases). Trimming stripped 2 bases from V and 7 bases from J, with 11 bases between. Germline CDR1 PRHDT, CDR2 FYEKMQ (reference sequence). CDR3 size: 13 residues. The CDR3: CASSLRTRDEAFF. The CDR3 DNA sequence: TGTGCCAGCAGCTTACGGACAAGGGATGAAGCTTTCTTT.

The chain combines TRBV10-3 with TRBJ2-7, with D possibly TRBD2 on 5 matching bases. Germline loops: CDR1 ENHRY, CDR2 SYGVKD. V was cut by 4 bases and J by 0 bases, with 13 bases left in between. The CDR3 consists of 15 residues. The CDR3 here is CAISGTEGLSYEQYF. DNA for the CDR3: TGTGCCATCAGTGGAACCGAGGGCCTCTCCTACGAGCAGTACTTC.

This clone was counted only a few times. An end of the junction does not agree with germline; a read error may underlie this. The chain recombines TRBV28 with TRBJ1-5; D call uncertain. The CDR3 spans 12 residues. Per germline, CDR1 MDHEN and CDR2 SYDVKM. The chain's CDR3 is CASRRPDQPQHF. The CDR3, as DNA: TGTGCTAGCAGGCGGCCCGATCAGCCCCAGCATTTT.

Regarding this clone: One end of the junction varies from germline; a read error may be responsible. This sequence joins TRBV19 and TRBJ1-5; no clear D gene. This CDR3 is built from 13 residues. The germline V gene encodes CDR1 LNHDA and CDR2 SQIVND (reference sequence). The CDR3 here is CASSTRSTQPQHF. CDR3 DNA: TGTGCCAGCTCGACGCGAAGCACTCAGCCCCAGCATTTT.